Following are 19 T cell receptor beta chains from one sample sequenced in a study of blood T cell repertoires in COVID-19. Sequencing was performed with immunoSEQ multiplex PCR; in TCRdb, only in-frame clones are kept and a portion is missing. The table lists about 200,000 clones, around four fifths of them singletons. Sequencing was carried out using peripheral blood. The origin of the receptors is a woman in her seventies with active or convalescent COVID-19.

The V call is TRBV24-1, the J call TRBJ2-2; perhaps TRBD1 as D (6 bases). The CDR3 is 15 amino acids. In germline, CDR1 is KGHDR, CDR2 SFDVKD. Deletions cut 3 bases from V and 5 bases from J, with 12 bases between. CDR3 protein: CATSDPSQGTGELFF. Here the CDR3 DNA reads TGTGCCACCAGTGATCCATCACAGGGAACCGGGGAGCTGTTTTTT.

The V and J genes are TRBV28 and TRBJ2-7; 7 bases align to TRBD2. This CDR3 is built from 15 residues. The V gene's germline CDR1 is MDHEN and CDR2 SYDVKM. The CDR3 DNA reads as TGTCCCTGCCGTGTGCTGCGGGAGACCGCCTACGAGCAGTACTTC. Translation gives CPCRVLRETAYEQYF.

This clone was picked up a small number of times. This chain connects TRBV6-5 to TRBJ2-7, with 11 bases lining up with TRBD1. This CDR3 has 15 residues. Germline V gene data show CDR1 as MNHEY and CDR2 as SVGAGI. The ends lost 2 bases at V and 7 bases at J; junction bases unmatched: 7. CDR3 coding DNA: TGTGCCAGCAGTTACGACCGCGGGACAGGGGGGGAGCAGTACTTC. Amino acids: CASSYDRGTGGEQYF.

The V call is TRBV18, the J call TRBJ2-3; 10 nucleotides align to TRBD2. From germline, CDR1 is KGHSH and CDR2 LQKENI. V shed 6 bases and J 0 bases; nucleotides not matched to a gene: 12. CDR3 length: 18 amino acids. The CDR3, as DNA: TGTGCCAGCTCCAGGCGGTCTAGCGGGAGCTCTAGCACAGATACGCAGTATTTT. As protein: CASSRRSSGSSSTDTQYF. Full variable domain (outside the CDR3, taken from reference TRBV18 and TRBJ2-3): NAGVMQNPRHLVRRRGQEARLRCSPMKGHSHVYWYRQLPEEGLKFMVYLQKENIIDESGMPKERFSAEFPKEGPSILRIQQVVRGDSAAYFCASSRRSSGSSSTDTQYFGPGTRLTVL.

The V and J genes are TRBV4-2 and TRBJ2-7; D is unresolved. The V gene lost 1 base and the J gene lost 1 base, with 8 bases spanning the gap. Germline V gene data show CDR1 as LGHNA and CDR2 as YNFKEQ. The CDR3 has 14 amino acids. The chain's CDR3 is CASSQGLESYEQYF. CDR3 sequence (DNA): TGTGCCAGCAGCCAAGGACTGGAATCCTACGAGCAGTACTTC.

This chain links TRBV2 with TRBJ1-1; 8 bases are a match to TRBD1. J lost 3 bases, V lost 8 bases, and 11 bases had no gene match. The CDR3 extends over 15 amino acids. The germline gives CDR1 SNHLY, CDR2 FYNNEI. The CDR3 loop is CASRWTGFRDTEAFF. DNA of the CDR3: TGTGCCAGCCGTTGGACAGGGTTTCGGGACACTGAAGCTTTCTTT.

The rearrangement uses TRBV28 and TRBJ1-3; D call uncertain. Per germline, CDR1 MDHEN and CDR2 SYDVKM. Trimming removed 4 bases at V and 0 bases at J, with 13 bases between. The CDR3 extends over 16 amino acids. The CDR3 DNA reads TGTGCCAGCAGTTCTCCCGAGGTTTTCTCTGGAAACACCATATATTTT. Its translation is CASSSPEVFSGNTIYF.

The rearrangement joins TRBV18 to TRBJ2-7, with D uncertain. The CDR3 spans 11 residues. The V and J ends lost 4 bases and 2 bases respectively, with 3 bases between them. Germline CDR1 and CDR2: KGHSH and LQKENI. The CDR3 here is CASSHTYEQYF. CDR3 nucleotides: TGTGCCAGCTCACACACCTACGAGCAGTACTTC.

This clone was detected a few times. This same CDR3 is encoded by further DNA sequences in the sample. The chain couples TRBV5-1 to TRBJ2-3; D possibly corresponds to TRBD2 (5 bases). The CDR3 totals 15 residues. V gave up 1 base and J gave up 1 base, with 10 bases separating them. The germline V gene has CDR1 SGHRS and CDR2 YFSETQ. The CDR3 reads CASSLFGRGTDTQYF. CDR3 DNA sequence: TGCGCCAGCAGCTTGTTTGGGCGGGGCACAGATACGCAGTATTTT.

This chain uses TRBV9 with TRBJ2-3, with D unclear. The CDR3 runs to 14 residues. V was clipped by 4 bases and J by 0 bases, with 9 bases between them. Germline CDR1 reads SGDLS; CDR2 reads YYNGEE. Here the CDR3 DNA reads TGTGCCAGCAGCCTGGAGCCAAGCACAGATACGCAGTATTTT. This gives the protein CASSLEPSTDTQYF.

This chain links TRBV18 with TRBJ1-2; TRBD1 aligns across 9 bases. CDR3 length: 14 amino acids. Losses at the gene ends were 3 bases for V and 6 bases for J; bases not matched to a gene: 5. The V gene's germline CDR1 is KGHSH and CDR2 LQKENI. The CDR3 bases are TGTGCCAGCTCACCTATGAGGACAGGGGATGGCTACACCTTC. Its translation: CASSPMRTGDGYTF.

This clone was picked up one time. The chain has TRBV19 and TRBJ1-5; D remains ambiguous. V lost 5 bases to trimming and J lost 0 bases, with 11 bases between them. The CDR3 is 15 amino acids. Germline lookup yields CDR1 LNHDA and CDR2 SQIVND (reference sequence). The CDR3 DNA reads TGTGCCAGTAGTCTCAGAGGATCTAGCAATCAGCCCCAGCATTTT. Its protein is CASSLRGSSNQPQHF.

The chain couples TRBV28 to TRBJ2-2; the match to TRBD2 covers 7 bases. The CDR3 is 16 amino acids. V trimming: 5 bases; J trimming: 1 base; junction bases outside the gene matches: 7. From germline, CDR1 is MDHEN and CDR2 SYDVKM. CDR3 DNA sequence: TGTGCCAGCAGTACACCGGGACTAAAGAACACCGGGGAGCTGTTTTTT. It translates to CASSTPGLKNTGELFF. The full variable domain, in which reference TRBV28 and TRBJ2-2 provide the parts outside the CDR3, is DVKVTQSSRYLVKRTGEKVFLECVQDMDHENMFWYRQDPGLGLRLIYFSYDVKMKEKGDIPEGYSVSREKKERFSLILESASTNQTSMYLCASSTPGLKNTGELFFGEGSRLTVL.

The rearrangement joins TRBV6-5 to TRBJ2-5, with D possibly TRBD2 on 6 matching bases. The CDR3 spans 14 residues. V was pared by 3 bases and J by 1 base, with 9 bases between. Germline V gives CDR1 MNHEY, CDR2 SVGAGI. The CDR3 DNA reads as TGTGCCAGCAGTTATGCGGGAATCCAAGAGACCCAGTACTTC. Encoded protein: CASSYAGIQETQYF.

The chain has TRBV6-5 and TRBJ1-2; perhaps TRBD1 as D (5 bases). V lost 2 bases to trimming and J lost 4 bases, with 14 bases between them. The CDR3 is made up of 15 amino acids. Germline-derived CDR1 and CDR2 are MNHEY and SVGAGI. In DNA, the CDR3 is TGTGCCAGCAGTTACGGAACGACAGCGCCCTATGGCTACACCTTC. The encoded protein is CASSYGTTAPYGYTF.

The chain has TRBV4-1 and TRBJ2-3, with TRBD2 identical over 9 bases. With V trimmed by 2 bases and J by 2 bases, 14 bases remained unmatched. Germline assignment: CDR1 MGHRA and CDR2 YSYEKL. The CDR3 sequence is 19 residues long. The CDR3 region is CASSQLPGGASGVTDTQYF. The CDR3 nucleotides read TGCGCCAGCAGCCAACTCCCCGGGGGCGCTAGCGGGGTCACAGATACGCAGTATTTT.

This chain connects TRBV25-1 to TRBJ1-5; 7 bases agree with TRBD1. V was clipped by 8 bases and J by 0 bases; unmatched bases: 4. This CDR3 spans 14 amino acids. The germline CDR1 and CDR2 sequences are MGHDK and SYGVNS. DNA of the CDR3: TGTGCCAGCCAGGGGGGTTATAGCAATCAGCCCCAGCATTTT. It specifies CASQGGYSNQPQHF.

This clone showed up many times. The gene calls are TRBV30 and TRBJ1-2, with D hard to call. Trimming shortened V by 1 base and J by 0 bases, and 6 bases separated the two germline ends. Germline values: CDR1 GTSNPN, CDR2 SVGIG (reference sequence). CDR3 size: 13 residues. DNA of the CDR3: TGTGCCTGGAGTGGAACATCTAACTATGGCTACACCTTC. Translation gives CAWSGTSNYGYTF.

This clone was counted a few times. CDR3 coding DNA: TGTGCCAGCAGACTAGGGGGCTCGAGAACTAATGAAAAACTGTTTTTT. It specifies CASRLGGSRTNEKLFF. V gene TRBV2 combines with J gene TRBJ1-4, with TRBD1 identical over 7 bases. The ends lost 6 bases at V and 1 base at J; junction bases unmatched: 8. This CDR3 is 16 amino acids long. The germline gives CDR1 SNHLY, CDR2 FYNNEI.